The 14 T cell receptor beta chains presented below share a single source sample, sequenced in a study of cytotoxic CD8 clonotypes in ibrutinib-treated CLL. Some clones are missing from TCRdb's copy, which holds only in-frame ones; the method was immunoSEQ multiplex PCR. The sample carries some 310,000 clones, almost 80% recorded once. This specimen was PBMCs, taken before ibrutinib treatment. These receptor sequences come from a human donor with chronic lymphocytic leukemia.

The chain recombines TRBV2 with TRBJ2-3; a possible D gene is TRBD2 (6 bases). CDR1 and CDR2 from the germline V gene are SNHLY and FYNNEI. CDR3 length: 15 amino acids. V dropped 2 bases and J dropped 0 bases, with 9 bases sitting between them. This chain's CDR3 is CASSEYGSSTDTQYF. CDR3 coding DNA: TGTGCCAGCAGTGAATACGGGAGTAGCACAGATACGCAGTATTTT.

V gene TRBV15 combines with J gene TRBJ2-7; 9 bases align to TRBD2. The germline V gene has CDR1 LNHNV and CDR2 YYDKDF (reference sequence). V lost 3 bases to trimming and J lost 0 bases; unmatched junction nucleotides: 3. The CDR3 is made up of 15 amino acids. The CDR3 nucleotides read TGTGCCACCAGCAGTAGACTAGCGGCCTCCTACGAGCAGTACTTC. Translated: CATSSRLAASYEQYF.

The chain carries TRBV7-2 and TRBJ2-7; 11 bases agree with TRBD2. Germline V CDR1 and CDR2: SGHTA, FQGNSA. After removal of 2 bases from V and 3 bases from J, the junction contained 0 bases not matched to a gene. This CDR3 is 14 amino acids long. CDR3 sequence reads: CASSLTSGGYEQYF. CDR3 nucleotide sequence: TGTGCCAGCAGCTTAACTAGCGGGGGCTACGAGCAGTACTTC.

J is TRBJ2-7 and V is TRBV4-3; 8 positions match TRBD1. Unmatched junction bases numbered 1, after V lost 0 bases and J lost 3 bases. The germline V gene has CDR1 LGHNA and CDR2 YSLEER. This CDR3 has 14 residues. CDR3 bases: TGCGCCAGCAGCCAAGAAACAGGGGGCTACGAGCAGTACTTC. Its translation: CASSQETGGYEQYF.

The rearrangement uses TRBV5-1 and TRBJ2-7; 10 bases align to TRBD1. Germline V CDR1 and CDR2: SGHRS, YFSETQ. The CDR3 has 17 residues. Trimming cost V 0 bases and J 4 bases; bases outside gene matches: 10. The CDR3 region is CASSLVAGGDRGYEQYF. Here the CDR3 DNA reads TGCGCCAGCAGCTTGGTCGCCGGCGGGGACAGGGGATACGAGCAGTACTTC.

V gene TRBV18 combines with J gene TRBJ2-3, with 8 bases lining up with TRBD2. The germline CDR1 and CDR2 sequences are KGHSH and LQKENI. The CDR3 has 16 amino acids. V dropped 6 bases and J dropped 0; count of bases not matched to a gene: 8. CDR3 loop: CASSSPTSGSTDTQYF. CDR3 sequence (DNA): TGTGCCAGCTCTTCCCCCACTAGCGGAAGCACAGATACGCAGTATTTT.

The chain carries TRBV7-2 and TRBJ1-2, with 7 bases identical to TRBD1. The junction had 7 bases not matched to a gene; V was cut back by 3 bases and J by 6 bases. CDR1 and CDR2 from the germline V gene are SGHTA and FQGNSA. The CDR3 loop spans 14 amino acids. The DNA for the CDR3 is TGTGCCAGCAGCTTTCGTACTACAGGGGATGGCTACACCTTC. Translating gives CASSFRTTGDGYTF.

This chain links TRBV27 with TRBJ2-7, with D unclear. The germline V and J ends were trimmed by 8 bases and 4 bases, with 15 bases remaining between them. The CDR3 length is 13 residues. The germline CDR1 and CDR2 sequences are MNHEY and SMNVEV (reference sequence). DNA for the CDR3: TGTGCCAGCGGATTTAGTCCGTCTTACGAGCAGTACTTC. Translated, it gives CASGFSPSYEQYF.

This clone was counted between two and nine times. The chain couples TRBV5-1 to TRBJ2-7; D ambiguous. Germline V gene data show CDR1 as SGHRS and CDR2 as YFSETQ. V was trimmed by 1 base and J by 2 bases, leaving 4 bases between them. This CDR3 is 12 amino acids long. CDR3: CASSLPTYEQYF. The CDR3 DNA reads as TGCGCCAGCAGCTTGCCGACCTACGAGCAGTACTTC.

This chain joins TRBV4-1 and TRBJ2-2; D not resolved. Per the germline V gene, CDR1 is MGHRA and CDR2 is YSYEKL. This CDR3 has 17 residues. Deletions cut 1 base from V and 5 bases from J, with 17 bases between. CDR3 amino acids: CASSQGWAARRTGELFF. CDR3 DNA sequence: TGCGCCAGCAGCCAAGGTTGGGCAGCCCGCCGAACCGGGGAGCTGTTTTTT.

The chain employs TRBV19 and TRBJ1-5; 9 positions agree with TRBD1. Unmatched junction bases numbered 13, after V lost 11 bases and J lost 5 bases. The CDR3 is 15 amino acids. Germline CDR1 reads LNHDA; CDR2 reads SQIVND (reference sequence). The CDR3: CAGKNRGRADQPQHF. The CDR3 coding sequence is TGTGCCGGTAAAAACAGGGGGCGCGCGGATCAGCCCCAGCATTTT.

CDR3: CSVSGRGTKPKVATDTQYF. CDR3 bases: TGCAGCGTTTCAGGGCGGGGGACTAAACCCAAGGTGGCCACAGATACGCAGTATTTT. The genes are TRBV29-1 and TRBJ2-3; 7 nucleotides agree with TRBD2. Per germline, CDR1 SQVTM and CDR2 ANQGSEA. CDR3 length equals 19 residues. V lost 5 bases to trimming and J lost 2 bases; unmatched junction nucleotides: 22.

V is TRBV5-1 and J is TRBJ1-1, with D perhaps TRBD1 (5 bases). V dropped 2 bases and J dropped 1 base, with 6 bases sitting between them. The CDR3 length is 13 residues. Looked up from germline, CDR1 is SGHRS and CDR2 is YFSETQ. CDR3 amino acids: CASSFRENTEAFF. CDR3 nucleotide sequence: TGCGCCAGCAGCTTCAGGGAGAACACTGAAGCTTTCTTT.

This rearrangement joins TRBV29-1 to TRBJ2-7, with 9 bases matching TRBD1. The CDR3 loop spans 12 amino acids. Germline V gene lookup returns CDR1 SQVTM and CDR2 ANQGSEA. CDR3 nucleotides: TGCACCGATTGGACAGGGGACTACGAGCAGTACTTC. As protein: CTDWTGDYEQYF.